This is a list of T cell receptor beta chains from one sample in a study of cytomegalovirus exposure and HLA in healthy donors. Sequencing was performed with immunoSEQ multiplex PCR; in TCRdb, only in-frame clones are kept and a portion is missing. This sample has about 120,000 clones, with more than 65% found just once. The sample comprised PBMCs. These receptors came from a man in his thirties or forties in good health and CMV-seropositive. Each CDR3 is given with its conserved first and last residue. D genes are given only for firm matches. A row's size may be missing; if present it is once, few, many or a size class.

cdr3_aa,cdr3_nt,d_call,clone_size,v_call,cdr3_length,j_call
CASSFSQGSNQPQHF,TGTGCCAGCAGCTTTTCCCAGGGGAGTAATCAGCCCCAGCATTTT,-,-,TRBV12-1,15,TRBJ1-5
CASSLRGLNTEAFF,TGTGCCAGCAGTTTACGCGGTCTGAACACTGAAGCTTTCTTT,-,-,TRBV28,14,TRBJ1-1
CASSPTPAGGSYEQYF,TGTGCCAGCAGCCCTACTCCAGCGGGGGGGTCCTACGAGCAGTACTTC,TRBD2,once,TRBV7-7,16,TRBJ2-7
CASSPGTGNYEQCF,TGTGCCAGCAGTCCCGGGACTGGGAACTACGAGCAGTGCTTC,-,-,TRBV6-5,14,TRBJ2-7
CASSFRRTSYGYTF,TGTGCCAGCAGTTTCCGGAGGACCTCCTATGGCTACACCTTC,-,-,TRBV28,14,TRBJ1-2
CASGIDRGNTEAFF,TGTGCCAGCGGGATTGACAGGGGGAACACTGAAGCTTTCTTT,TRBD1,-,TRBV6-5,14,TRBJ1-1
CASSPDGQRTYEQYF,TGTGCCAGCAGTCCCGACGGCCAGAGGACCTACGAGCAGTACTTC,-,once,TRBV27,15,TRBJ2-7
CASSSQDRGSGNTIYF,TGTGCCAGCAGCTCTCAGGACAGGGGGTCTGGAAACACCATATATTTT,TRBD1,-,TRBV13,16,TRBJ1-3
CASSLFGDSYNEQFF,TGTGCCAGCAGTTTATTCGGAGACTCCTACAATGAGCAGTTCTTC,-,-,TRBV27,15,TRBJ2-1
CASSEQNSPPHF,TGTGCCAGCAGTGAGCAAAATTCACCCCCCCACTTT,-,-,TRBV28,12,TRBJ1-6
CRVDRMNTEAFF,TGCCGCGTCGACAGAATGAACACTGAAGCTTTCTTT,-,-,TRBV29-1,12,TRBJ1-1
CASSLGTQNYGYTF,TGTGCCAGCAGCTTAGGGACACAGAACTATGGCTACACCTTC,-,-,TRBV7-8,14,TRBJ1-2
CASSQGAGRYEQFF,TGTGCCAGCAGCCAAGGGGCGGGGCGCTATGAGCAGTTCTTC,-,-,TRBV4-2,14,TRBJ2-1
CAWSVLSRETQYF,TGTGCCTGGAGTGTACTATCCCGGGAGACCCAGTACTTC,-,-,TRBV30,13,TRBJ2-5
CATRPGDQSTDTQYF,TGTGCCACCCGCCCGGGGGATCAAAGCACAGATACGCAGTATTTT,-,-,TRBV19,15,TRBJ2-3
CASSPPGSMNTEAFF,TGTGCCAGCTCACCCCCGGGATCCATGAACACTGAAGCTTTCTTT,-,-,TRBV18,15,TRBJ1-1
CASSQKQGGTEAFF,TGCGCCAGCAGCCAAAAACAAGGGGGCACTGAAGCTTTCTTT,-,-,TRBV4-3,14,TRBJ1-1
CASSHLLAGNYEQYF,TGCGCCAGCAGTCACCTCCTAGCGGGGAACTACGAGCAGTACTTC,TRBD2,-,TRBV4-1,15,TRBJ2-7
CASSPREEGGGNTIYF,TGTGCCAGCTCACCTCGAGAGGAGGGAGGTGGAAACACCATATATTTT,-,-,TRBV18,16,TRBJ1-3
CASSLGQREKLFF,TGCGCCAGCAGCCTCGGACAGCGGGAAAAACTGTTTTTT,-,-,TRBV5-1,13,TRBJ1-4
CASSLRPRTTPSYEQYF,TGTGCCAGCAGCCTAAGGCCTCGGACTACACCCTCCTACGAGCAGTACTTC,-,-,TRBV7-8,17,TRBJ2-7
CSVVGLAGVTYNEQFF,TGCAGCGTTGTCGGACTAGCGGGGGTAACCTACAATGAGCAGTTCTTC,TRBD2,-,TRBV29-1,16,TRBJ2-1
CARSLGLAGPTQYF,TGTGCCAGAAGCCTGGGCCTAGCGGGGCCTACGCAGTATTTT,TRBD2,-,TRBV5-3,14,TRBJ2-3
CASSSHRGRNTEAFF,TGCGCCAGCAGTTCCCACAGGGGGAGAAACACTGAAGCTTTCTTT,TRBD1,-,TRBV10-1,15,TRBJ1-1
CASRWTVGLSYEQYF,TGTGCCAGCAGGTGGACAGTAGGACTCTCCTACGAGCAGTACTTC,-,-,TRBV7-2,15,TRBJ2-7
CASSSRTSGGSDTQYF,TGTGCCAGCAGCTCCAGGACTAGCGGGGGATCAGATACGCAGTATTTT,TRBD2,-,TRBV11-2,16,TRBJ2-3
CASSLQGHPNEQYF,TGTGCCAGTAGTTTGCAGGGTCACCCAAACGAGCAGTACTTC,-,-,TRBV19,14,TRBJ2-7
CASSWAGDSNQPQHF,TGCGCCAGCAGCTGGGCAGGGGATAGCAATCAGCCCCAGCATTTT,-,few,TRBV5-1,15,TRBJ1-5
CASSQDRAGSGSYEQYF,TGCGCCAGCAGCCAAGATCGGGCCGGGAGCGGCTCCTACGAGCAGTACTTC,-,-,TRBV4-3,17,TRBJ2-7
CSVGPGGNTGELFF,TGCAGCGTTGGGCCGGGGGGGAACACCGGGGAGCTGTTTTTT,TRBD2,-,TRBV29-1,14,TRBJ2-2
CASSQGDRGSYEQYF,TGCGCCAGCAGCCAAGGGGACAGGGGATCCTACGAGCAGTACTTC,TRBD1,-,TRBV4-3,15,TRBJ2-7
CASSLGRGQGSYEQYF,TGTGCCAGCAGCTTAGGGCGGGGACAGGGGTCCTACGAGCAGTACTTC,TRBD1,-,TRBV7-9,16,TRBJ2-7
CASSDRSNYGYTF,TGTGCCAGCAGCGACAGGAGTAACTATGGCTACACCTTC,-,-,TRBV28,13,TRBJ1-2
CASSLLGSGGTDTQYF,TGCGCCAGCAGCCTCCTCGGTAGCGGGGGCACAGATACGCAGTATTTT,TRBD2,once,TRBV5-1,16,TRBJ2-3
CASSLLPGGLYNEQFF,TGTGCCAGCAGCCTCCTACCGGGGGGCCTTTACAATGAGCAGTTCTTC,-,-,TRBV4-2,16,TRBJ2-1
CASSRGTSFATQYF,TGTGCCAGCAGCCGCGGGACTAGTTTTGCTACGCAGTATTTT,TRBD2,-,TRBV13,14,TRBJ2-3
CASKPGGADTQYF,TGTGCCAGCAAACCCGGGGGAGCAGATACGCAGTATTTT,-,-,TRBV2,13,TRBJ2-3
CASSLSEQSSGNTIYF,TGTGCCAGCAGCTTGTCGGAACAGAGCTCTGGAAACACCATATATTTT,-,-,TRBV11-2,16,TRBJ1-3
CASSQDRQGAGDTQYF,TGCGCCAGCAGCCAAGATCGGCAGGGGGCTGGAGATACGCAGTATTTT,TRBD1,-,TRBV4-3,16,TRBJ2-3
CASSYAGVRGRGGYTF,TGTGCCAGCAGTTATGCTGGGGTTAGGGGGCGCGGGGGCTACACCTTC,TRBD1,-,TRBV6-6,16,TRBJ1-2
CASSRSMVSRGTGANVLTF,TGTGCCAGCAGTCGCTCGATGGTCAGCAGAGGCACTGGGGCCAACGTCCTGACTTTC,-,-,TRBV28,19,TRBJ2-6
CASGTRQGGIDGYTF,TGTGCTAGTGGTACCCGACAGGGAGGTATAGACGGCTACACCTTC,TRBD1,few,TRBV12-5,15,TRBJ1-2